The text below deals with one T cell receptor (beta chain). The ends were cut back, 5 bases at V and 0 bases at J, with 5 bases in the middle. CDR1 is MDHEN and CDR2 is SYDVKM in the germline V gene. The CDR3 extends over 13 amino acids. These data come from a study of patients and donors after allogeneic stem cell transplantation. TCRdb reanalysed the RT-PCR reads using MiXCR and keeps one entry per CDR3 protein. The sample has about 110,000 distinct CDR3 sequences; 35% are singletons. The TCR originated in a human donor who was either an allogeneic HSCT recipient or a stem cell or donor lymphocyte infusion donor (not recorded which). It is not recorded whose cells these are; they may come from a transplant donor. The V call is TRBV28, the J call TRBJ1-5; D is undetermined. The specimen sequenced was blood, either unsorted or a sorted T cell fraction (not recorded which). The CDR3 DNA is TGTGCCAGCAGTGTTTATAGCAATCAGCCCCAGCATTTT. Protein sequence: CASSVYSNQPQHF.